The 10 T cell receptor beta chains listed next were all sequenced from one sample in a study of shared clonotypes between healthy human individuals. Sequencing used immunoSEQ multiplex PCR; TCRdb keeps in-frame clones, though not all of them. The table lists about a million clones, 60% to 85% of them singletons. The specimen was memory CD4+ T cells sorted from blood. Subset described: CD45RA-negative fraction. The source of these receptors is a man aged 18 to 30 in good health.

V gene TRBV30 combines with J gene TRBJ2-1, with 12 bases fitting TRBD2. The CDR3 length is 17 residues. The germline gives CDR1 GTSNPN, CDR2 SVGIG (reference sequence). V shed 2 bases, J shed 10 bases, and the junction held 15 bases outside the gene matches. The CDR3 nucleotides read TGTGCCTGGAGTCAGCTAGCGGGAGGGCGGGGGTTAAGAGAGCAGTTCTTC. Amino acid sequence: CAWSQLAGGRGLREQFF.

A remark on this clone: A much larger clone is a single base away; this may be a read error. The CDR3: CASSPRTSGIYERYF. The CDR3 DNA is TGTGCCAGCAGCCCGCGGACTAGCGGGATATACGAGCGGTACTTC. The chain joins TRBV11-2 to TRBJ2-7, with 12 bases fitting TRBD2. This CDR3 is built from 15 residues. Germline lookup yields CDR1 SGHAT and CDR2 FQNNGV.

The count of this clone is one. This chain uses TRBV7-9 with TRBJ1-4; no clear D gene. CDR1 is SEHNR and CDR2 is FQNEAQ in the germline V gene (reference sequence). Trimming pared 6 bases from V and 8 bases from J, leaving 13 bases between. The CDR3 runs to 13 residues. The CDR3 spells CASRSVGLEKLFF. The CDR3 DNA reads TGTGCCAGCAGATCCGTGGGCCTCGAAAAACTGTTTTTT. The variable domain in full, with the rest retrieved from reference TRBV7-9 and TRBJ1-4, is DTGVSQNPRHKITKRGQNVTFRCDPISEHNRLYWYRQTLGQGPEFLTYFQNEAQLEKSRLLSDRFSAERPKGSFSTLEIQRTEQGDSAMYLCASRSVGLEKLFFGSGTQLSVL.

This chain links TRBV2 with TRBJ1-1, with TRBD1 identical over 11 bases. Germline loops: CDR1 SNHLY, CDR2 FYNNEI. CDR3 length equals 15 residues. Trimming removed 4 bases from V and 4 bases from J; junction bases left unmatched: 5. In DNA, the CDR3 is TGTGCCAGCAGTGCGAGGGACAGGGGGAGCACTGAAGCTTTCTTT. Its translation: CASSARDRGSTEAFF.

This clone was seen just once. The CDR3 region is CAWSTDSNNQPQHF. Here the CDR3 DNA reads TGTGCCTGGAGTACGGACAGTAATAATCAGCCCCAGCATTTT. V is TRBV30 and J is TRBJ1-5; maybe TRBD1 (6 bases). The CDR3 runs 14 residues. Germline assignment: CDR1 GTSNPN and CDR2 SVGIG (reference sequence). Trimming cost V 2 bases and J 4 bases, with 12 bases left between them.

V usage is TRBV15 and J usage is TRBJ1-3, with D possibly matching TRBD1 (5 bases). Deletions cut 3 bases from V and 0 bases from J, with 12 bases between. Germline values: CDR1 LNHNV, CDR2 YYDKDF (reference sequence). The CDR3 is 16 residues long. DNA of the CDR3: TGTGCCACCAGCAGGCAAACGGGGGTCTCTGGAAACACCATATATTTT. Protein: CATSRQTGVSGNTIYF.

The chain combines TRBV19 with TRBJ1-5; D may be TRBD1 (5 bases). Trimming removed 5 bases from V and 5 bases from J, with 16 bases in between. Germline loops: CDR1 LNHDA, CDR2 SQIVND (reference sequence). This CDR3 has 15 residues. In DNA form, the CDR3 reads TGTGCCAGTAGTGCCCAGGGTTTGATCGATCAGCCCCAGCATTTT. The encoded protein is CASSAQGLIDQPQHF.

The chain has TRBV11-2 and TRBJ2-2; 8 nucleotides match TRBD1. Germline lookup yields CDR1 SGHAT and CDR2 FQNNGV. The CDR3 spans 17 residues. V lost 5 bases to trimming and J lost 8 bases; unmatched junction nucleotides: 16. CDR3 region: CASSPSWGRTGKGELFF. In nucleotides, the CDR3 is TGTGCCAGCAGCCCCTCCTGGGGGAGGACAGGGAAAGGGGAGCTGTTTTTT. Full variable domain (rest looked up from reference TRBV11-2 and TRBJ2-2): EAGVAQSPRYKIIEKRQSVAFWCNPISGHATLYWYQQILGQGPKLLIQFQNNGVVDDSQLPKDRFSAERLKGVDSTLKIQPAKLEDSAVYLCASSPSWGRTGKGELFFGEGSRLTVL.

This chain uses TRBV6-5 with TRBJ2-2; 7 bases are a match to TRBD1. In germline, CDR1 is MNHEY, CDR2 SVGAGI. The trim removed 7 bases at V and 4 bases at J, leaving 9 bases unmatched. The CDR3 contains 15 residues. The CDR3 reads CASKNRDRATGELFF. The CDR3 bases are TGTGCCAGCAAGAATCGAGACAGGGCCACCGGGGAGCTGTTTTTT.

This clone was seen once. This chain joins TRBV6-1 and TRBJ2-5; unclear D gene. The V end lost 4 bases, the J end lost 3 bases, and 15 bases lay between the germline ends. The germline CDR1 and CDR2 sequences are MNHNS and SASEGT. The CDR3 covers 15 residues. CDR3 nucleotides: TGTGCCAGCAGTGGGGCCCGGGCAGGAAAAGAGACCCAGTACTTC. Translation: CASSGARAGKETQYF.